Listed below are T cell receptor beta chains from one sample, sequenced in a study of cytomegalovirus exposure and HLA in healthy donors. TCRdb's copy holds only in-frame clones and misses some; the assay was immunoSEQ multiplex PCR. The sample contains about 140,000 clones, 80% of which appear only once. Sequencing was carried out using PBMCs. The source is a young man in good health and CMV-seronegative. The CDR3 runs from the conserved cysteine through the conserved F or W. A D gene is named only where the DNA matches it firmly. For some rows the clone size is stated as once, few or many, or as a class when expanded; others skip it.

J,size,D,V,DNA,CDR3
TRBJ2-5,once,TRBD1,TRBV5-1,TGCGCCAGCAGCACCCAAGGGGGCAGAGAGACCCAGTACTTC,CASSTQGGRETQYF
TRBJ1-4,few,TRBD1,TRBV7-9,TGTGCCAGCAGCTTAGCGGGACAGGGTGGAGAAAAACTGTTTTTT,CASSLAGQGGEKLFF
TRBJ2-1,.,TRBD2,TRBV2,TGTGCCAGCGGAACCGGGACTAGCGGGAGTCAGTTCTTC,CASGTGTSGSQFF
TRBJ1-3,.,.,TRBV28,TGTGCCAGCAGTTTAGGGCTTGGGGCCGGAAACACCATATATTTT,CASSLGLGAGNTIYF
TRBJ2-7,.,.,TRBV5-6,TGTGCCAGCAGCTTGGTACAGCGGCAGGTGCAGTACTTC,CASSLVQRQVQYF
TRBJ2-3,.,.,TRBV4-1,TGCGCCAGCAGCCACCCACAGAGCACAGATACGCAGTATTTT,CASSHPQSTDTQYF
TRBJ1-1,.,.,TRBV6-5,TGTGCCAGCAGTTACTCGGGAGCGGTGAACACTGAAGCTTTCTTT,CASSYSGAVNTEAFF
TRBJ1-2,few,.,TRBV28,TGTGCCAGCAGTTTTGGGGCGACCGGGACCTTC,CASSFGATGTF
TRBJ1-2,.,TRBD1,TRBV7-2,TGTGCCAGCACCTGGGACAGGGGGTTCTATGGCTACACCTTC,CASTWDRGFYGYTF
TRBJ2-3,.,.,TRBV5-1,TGCGCCAGCTCTCAATTAGCAGATACGCAGTATTTT,CASSQLADTQYF
TRBJ1-2,.,TRBD1,TRBV9,TGTGCCAGCAGCGTCTCCGGGACAGGGGGCAACTATGGCTACACCTTC,CASSVSGTGGNYGYTF
TRBJ2-7,.,TRBD2,TRBV9,TGTGCCAGCAGCGTTAGTAGCGGGATGGGCTACGAGCAGTACTTC,CASSVSSGMGYEQYF
TRBJ1-4,.,.,TRBV5-6,TGTGCCAGCAGCCTCATTCGGAAACTGTTTTTT,CASSLIRKLFF
TRBJ2-7,.,.,TRBV2,TGTGCCAGCTCCCGAGAGTTTTTAGAGCAGTACTTC,CASSREFLEQYF
TRBJ2-5,.,TRBD2,TRBV5-1,TGCGCCAGCAGCTTGGTGACTAGCGGGGAGGAGACCCAGTACTTC,CASSLVTSGEETQYF
TRBJ1-1,.,.,TRBV5-1,TGCGCCAGCAGGGCACATGACGAGACAGCCCCTGAAGCTTTCTTT,CASRAHDETAPEAFF
TRBJ2-7,.,TRBD1,TRBV27,TGTGCCAGCAGTGGGACAGGGTTCCTCTCCTACGAGCAGTACTTC,CASSGTGFLSYEQYF